The 28 T cell receptor beta chains below all came from one sample that was sequenced in a study of T-cell reconstitution after alpha-beta-depleted transplantation in children. Using unique molecular identifiers, the investigators prepared the TCRbeta library. From the PCR reads, TCRdb called clonotypes with MiXCR, one entry per CDR3 protein. The sample holds about 640,000 distinct CDR3 sequences; 10% to 15% are singletons and the top ten take about 2.2%. The material sequenced was PBMCs, mostly from graft donor cells, taken 360 days after TCRalphabeta/CD19-depleted stem cell transplant. The origin of the receptors is a male patient aged 10 to 17 who had a stem cell transplant for acute myeloid leukemia, so the T cells may come from the graft donor.

This rearrangement joins TRBV20-1 to TRBJ1-2; the D gene is possibly TRBD1 (6 bases). Germline CDR1 is DFQATT and CDR2 is SNEGSKA (reference sequence). The CDR3 is 11 residues long. The ends were cut back, 3 bases at V and 8 bases at J, with 10 bases in the middle. CDR3 in DNA: TGCAGTGCTAGTGAGGGGGGCGGCTACACCTTC. It yields the protein CSASEGGGYTF.

This clonotype was picked up a small number of times. The V and J genes are TRBV12-3 or TRBV12-4 and TRBJ2-1; possible D gene TRBD2, 6 bases. The V end was cut by 6 bases, the J end by 4 bases, with 19 bases between. This CDR3 has 16 residues. CDR3 region: CASSPLKLATYNEQFF. CDR3 bases: TGTGCCAGCAGCCCCTTAAAGCTAGCGACTTACAATGAGCAGTTCTTC.

This clonotype came up many times. V is TRBV7-9 and J is TRBJ2-7; D tentatively fits TRBD1 or TRBD2 (5 bases each). CDR3 size: 16 residues. Trimming took 3 bases from V and 0 from J, leaving 15 bases between them. Germline V CDR1 and CDR2: SEHNR, FQNEAQ (reference sequence). CDR3 region: CASSFPGPPYSYEQYF. The CDR3 nucleotides are TGTGCCAGCAGCTTCCCGGGACCCCCATACTCCTACGAGCAGTACTTC.

This CDR3 is CASRPEAGNQPQHF. The CDR3 region has the DNA TGTGCCAGTAGACCTGAGGCAGGCAATCAGCCCCAGCATTTT. This rearrangement joins TRBV19 to TRBJ1-5; D unresolved. Trimming shortened V by 6 bases and J by 2 bases, and 11 bases separated the two germline ends. The CDR3 contains 14 residues. Germline V CDR1 and CDR2: LNHDA, SQIVND (reference sequence).

This clonotype was seen a handful of times. The CDR3 coding sequence is TGTGCCAGCACCCTGGGTTATGAGCAGTTCTTC. Protein sequence: CASTLGYEQFF. The V and J genes are TRBV2 and TRBJ2-1; no firm D call. The CDR3 consists of 11 residues. V was cut by 7 bases and J by 8 bases, with 9 bases left in between. Germline CDR1 reads SNHLY; CDR2 reads FYNNEI.

This clonotype occurred many times. This chain connects TRBV2 to TRBJ2-7, with TRBD1 matching over 9 bases. The CDR3 spans 12 residues. Looked up from germline, CDR1 is SNHLY and CDR2 is FYNNEI. V shed 8 bases, J shed 5 bases, and the junction held 4 bases outside the gene matches. CDR3: CASGDRAHEQYF. CDR3 DNA: TGTGCCAGCGGGGACAGGGCCCACGAGCAGTACTTC. Looking up the rest from reference TRBV2 and TRBJ2-7 gives the full variable domain: EPEVTQTPSHQVTQMGQEVILRCVPISNHLYFYWYRQILGQKVEFLVSFYNNEISEKSEIFDDQFSVERPDGSNFTLKIRSTKLEDSAMYFCASGDRAHEQYFGPGTRLTVT.

The CDR3 DNA follows: TGCGCCAGCAGCTTTGAACAGGGGAAAAACATTCAGTACTTC. Protein product: CASSFEQGKNIQYF. The chain employs TRBV5-1 and TRBJ2-4, with 7 nucleotides matching TRBD1. Germline CDR1 reads SGHRS; CDR2 reads YFSETQ. The J segment lost 4 bases and the V segment lost 2 bases, leaving 3 bases of the junction unmatched. The CDR3 runs to 14 residues.

There are many counts of this clonotype. The rearrangement uses TRBV2 and TRBJ2-7; D might be TRBD1 (6 bases). V gave up 7 bases and J gave up 1 base, with 8 bases separating them. The CDR3 consists of 12 residues. Germline CDR1 is SNHLY and CDR2 is FYNNEI. The CDR3 sequence: CASKGESYEQYF. The CDR3, as DNA: TGTGCCAGCAAGGGGGAATCCTACGAGCAGTACTTC.

The chain joins TRBV20-1 to TRBJ1-1; 7 bases are a match to TRBD1. CDR3 length: 17 amino acids. CDR1 is DFQATT and CDR2 is SNEGSKA in the germline V gene (reference sequence). With V trimmed by 6 bases and J by 0 bases, 16 bases remained unmatched. CDR3 DNA: TGCAGTGCAGGACAGGAGCAGGCCTGGGGGTTGAACACTGAAGCTTTCTTT. Its protein product is CSAGQEQAWGLNTEAFF.

This clonotype was seen a few times. This chain uses TRBV12-3 or TRBV12-4 with TRBJ1-2; D possibly corresponds to TRBD1 (5 bases). V was pared by 2 bases and J by 13 bases, with 11 bases between. The CDR3 length is 11 residues. CDR3 sequence reads: CASSLWTPPTF. Written as DNA, the CDR3 is TGTGCCAGCAGTTTATGGACACCGCCCACCTTC.

This clonotype was picked up a small number of times. The J gene is TRBJ1-4, the V gene TRBV10-3, with no clear D. The germline V and J ends were trimmed by 2 bases and 6 bases, with 10 bases remaining between them. This CDR3 spans 14 amino acids. CDR1 is ENHRY, CDR2 SYGVKD, per germline. As DNA, the CDR3 is TGTGCCATCAGTGAGGGGCGTCTGGATGAAAAACTGTTTTTT. Translation: CAISEGRLDEKLFF.

The V call is TRBV28, the J call TRBJ2-7; D gene unclear. Per the germline V gene, CDR1 is MDHEN and CDR2 is SYDVKM. The CDR3 is made up of 13 amino acids. With 4 bases removed from V and 2 bases from J, the gap between germline ends came to 9 bases. Here the CDR3 reads CASSSANAYEQYF. The CDR3, as DNA: TGTGCCAGCAGTTCAGCGAACGCCTACGAGCAGTACTTC.

The V call is TRBV6-2 or TRBV6-3, the J call TRBJ2-3; 9 bases are a match to TRBD1. The V segment lost 4 bases and the J segment 4 bases; nucleotides outside the gene matches: 9. Germline V gene lookup returns CDR1 MNHEY and CDR2 SVGEGT. The length of the CDR3 is 16 residues. The CDR3 sequence: CASSFLQGARADTQYF. In nucleotides, the CDR3 is TGTGCCAGCAGTTTTCTACAGGGGGCGCGGGCAGATACGCAGTATTTT.

The chain employs TRBV24-1 and TRBJ2-1; D ambiguous. V was shortened by 4 bases and J by 5 bases, with 5 bases between the two germline ends. CDR1 and CDR2 from the germline V gene are KGHDR and SFDVKD. The CDR3 is made up of 12 amino acids. CDR3 bases: TGTGCCACCAGTGAGGAAAACAATGAGCAGTTCTTC. Amino acid sequence: CATSEENNEQFF.

In its sample, this clonotype was seen many times. This chain joins TRBV6-5 and TRBJ2-7; 10 bases match TRBD2. CDR3 size: 15 residues. From germline, CDR1 is MNHEY and CDR2 SVGAGI. V shed 5 bases, J shed 7 bases, and the junction held 11 bases outside the gene matches. The CDR3 here is CASSTPAAGGGEQYF. Here the CDR3 DNA reads TGTGCCAGCAGTACTCCGGCAGCGGGAGGGGGGGAGCAGTACTTC.

CDR3 sequence (DNA): TGCAGTGCTAGACCTTGGGCAGGGAAACATAGCGGGAGTTCCTACAATGAGCAGTTCTTC. As protein: CSARPWAGKHSGSSYNEQFF. This chain links TRBV20-1 with TRBJ2-1; 9 bases align to TRBD2. The CDR3 has 20 amino acids. J lost 1 base, V lost 2 bases, and 18 bases had no gene match. Germline V gene data show CDR1 as DFQATT and CDR2 as SNEGSKA (reference sequence).

J is TRBJ1-4 and V is TRBV12-3 or TRBV12-4; D might be TRBD1 (6 bases). This CDR3 spans 18 amino acids. V lost 5 bases, J lost 0 bases, and 19 bases lay in between. As DNA, the CDR3 is TGTGCCAGCAGTCGCGCCAGGGGACTCCAAGCAACTAATGAAAAACTGTTTTTT. Its protein is CASSRARGLQATNEKLFF.

This chain links TRBV29-1 with TRBJ2-1, with 16 bases matching TRBD2. The germline V gene encodes CDR1 SQVTM and CDR2 ANQGSEA. The CDR3 runs 18 residues. V lost 6 bases to trimming and J lost 1 base; unmatched junction nucleotides: 9. The chain's CDR3 is CSVKGLAGGPGSYNEQFF. In DNA form, the CDR3 reads TGCAGCGTGAAGGGACTAGCGGGAGGGCCCGGATCCTACAATGAGCAGTTCTTC.

The chain uses TRBV19 and TRBJ2-1; TRBD2 aligns across 8 bases. V gave up 6 bases and J gave up 5 bases; unmatched junction bases: 3. CDR3 length: 13 amino acids. From germline, CDR1 is LNHDA and CDR2 SQIVND (reference sequence). CDR3 residues: CASSGRANNEQFF. CDR3 nucleotide sequence: TGTGCCAGTAGCGGGAGGGCCAACAATGAGCAGTTCTTC.

V usage is TRBV12-3 or TRBV12-4 and J usage is TRBJ2-6; D could derive from TRBD1 or TRBD2 (6 bases each). The CDR3 has 14 residues. Trimming removed 11 bases from V and 4 bases from J, with 15 bases in between. CDR3: CAGLRGTGANVLTF. Here the CDR3 DNA reads TGTGCCGGATTACGGGGGACAGGGGCCAACGTCCTGACTTTC.

A few counts support this clonotype. The rearrangement uses TRBV29-1 and TRBJ2-1; perhaps TRBD2 as D (6 bases). Germline V CDR1 and CDR2: SQVTM, ANQGSEA. The CDR3 length is 15 residues. Trimming removed 6 bases at V and 8 bases at J, with 23 bases between. The CDR3 spells CSVNRGSPRRDEQFF. Here the CDR3 DNA reads TGCAGCGTGAACCGAGGGTCCCCCCGGAGGGATGAGCAGTTCTTC.

This chain connects TRBV11-2 to TRBJ2-7; TRBD1 agrees at 8 bases. The CDR3 consists of 18 residues. Germline V gene sequence: CDR1 SGHAT, CDR2 FQNNGV. V dropped 2 bases and J dropped 2; count of bases not matched to a gene: 14. This CDR3 reads CASSLTRQGAYPTYEQYF. In nucleotides, the CDR3 is TGTGCCAGCAGCTTAACTCGCCAGGGGGCGTACCCTACCTACGAGCAGTACTTC.

This clonotype has a count of ten or more. J is TRBJ2-3 and V is TRBV20-1; TRBD1 aligns across 8 bases. This CDR3 has 18 residues. The ends lost 6 bases at V and 1 base at J; junction bases unmatched: 18. Germline V gene data show CDR1 as DFQATT and CDR2 as SNEGSKA (reference sequence). CDR3 DNA sequence: TGCAGTGCCACCAGGACAGGGTCGACGGTTGGGGGCACAGATACGCAGTATTTT. It specifies CSATRTGSTVGGTDTQYF.

CDR3 residues: CASSEGLENEQYF. DNA for the CDR3: TGTGCCAGCAGTGAAGGGTTAGAGAACGAGCAGTACTTC. The chain couples TRBV2 to TRBJ2-7, with D unresolved. Germline CDR1 SNHLY, CDR2 FYNNEI. V lost 1 base and J lost 5, with 9 bases in between. The CDR3 spans 13 residues.

This clonotype was observed many times. This chain joins TRBV28 and TRBJ2-5, with 11 bases that match TRBD2. CDR3 size: 16 residues. Unmatched junction bases numbered 5, after V lost 2 bases and J lost 3 bases. Germline V gives CDR1 MDHEN, CDR2 SYDVKM. DNA of the CDR3: TGTGCCAGCAGTTTAAGCCCGGGACTAGCGGAAGAGACCCAGTACTTC. As protein: CASSLSPGLAEETQYF.

The count of this clonotype is one. The gene calls are TRBV7-9 and TRBJ2-7; 7 bases fit TRBD1. The V and J ends lost 0 bases and 2 bases, in that order; junction bases with no gene match: 7. From germline, CDR1 is SEHNR and CDR2 FQNEAQ (reference sequence). This CDR3 is 16 amino acids long. The CDR3, as DNA: TGTGCCAGCAGCTTAGCGTTGACAGGGAGCACCTACGAGCAGTACTTC. Its translation: CASSLALTGSTYEQYF.

This clonotype showed up just a few times. The chain uses TRBV28 and TRBJ2-3; the D is unclear. Germline values: CDR1 MDHEN, CDR2 SYDVKM. The V and J ends lost 3 bases and 0 bases respectively, with 7 bases between them. The CDR3 is 14 residues long. CDR3 amino acids: CASSFTASTDTQYF. In DNA, the CDR3 is TGTGCCAGCAGTTTTACGGCTAGCACAGATACGCAGTATTTT.

The CDR3 spells CASSFFTSSTDTQYF. The CDR3 DNA follows: TGTGCCAGCAGTTTTTTTACGTCTAGCACAGATACGCAGTATTTT. This chain links TRBV27 with TRBJ2-3, with unresolved D. Per the germline V gene, CDR1 is MNHEY and CDR2 is SMNVEV (reference sequence). V was cut by 3 bases and J by 0 bases, with 10 bases left in between. The CDR3 sequence is 15 residues long.